This record looks at one TCR beta chain sequence and its context. Its antigen remains unknown. One junction end does not reproduce the germline sequence, and a read error may be involved. The data are from a study of T cells in localized non-small cell lung cancer. Findings of the study overall: Longer overall survival was seen with higher T cell density measured in blood. Heterogeneity remains possible because sequencing was limited to only one tumor region. A median of around 52 clones ranked among the top 100 in tumor appeared in adjacent lung. The greatest T cell clonality was found in uninvolved adjacent lung (higher than in tumor).

CDR1 SGHNT and CDR2 YENEEA come from the germline V gene. The CDR3 is 15 amino acids. TCRdb keeps only in-frame clones here, not all; method: immunoSEQ multiplex PCR. The sample yields around 1,800 clones, under 50% seen once. This TCR was recovered from an older male donor with stage II lung adenocarcinoma. The sample was lung tumor tissue, taken before any cancer treatment. The rearrangement uses TRBV11-3 and TRBJ2-1, with 8 positions matching TRBD1. The CDR3 DNA follows: TGTGCCAGCAGCCTAGACAGGGGATCCTACAATGAGCAGTTCTTC. Its translation: CASSLDRGSYNEQFF.